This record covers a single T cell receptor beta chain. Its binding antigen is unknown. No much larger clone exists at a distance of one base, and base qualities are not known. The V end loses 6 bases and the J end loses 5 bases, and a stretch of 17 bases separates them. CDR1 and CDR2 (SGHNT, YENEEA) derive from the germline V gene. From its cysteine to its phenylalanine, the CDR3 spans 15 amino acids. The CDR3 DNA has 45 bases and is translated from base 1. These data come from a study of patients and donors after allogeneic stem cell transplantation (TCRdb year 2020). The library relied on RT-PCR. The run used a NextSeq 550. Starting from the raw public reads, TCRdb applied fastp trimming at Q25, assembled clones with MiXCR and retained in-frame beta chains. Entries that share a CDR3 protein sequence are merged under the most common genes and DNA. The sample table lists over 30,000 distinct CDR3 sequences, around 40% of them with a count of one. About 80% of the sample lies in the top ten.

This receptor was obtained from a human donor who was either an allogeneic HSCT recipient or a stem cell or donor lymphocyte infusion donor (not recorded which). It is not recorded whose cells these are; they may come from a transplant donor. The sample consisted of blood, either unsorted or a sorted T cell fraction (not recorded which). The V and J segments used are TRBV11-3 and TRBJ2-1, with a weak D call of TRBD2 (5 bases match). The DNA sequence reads TGTGCCAGCAGGGACCGGGAATTGGAGGACAATGAGCAGTTCTTC. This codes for CASRDRELEDNEQFF.